These T cell receptor beta chains were read from a single sample in a study of cytomegalovirus exposure and HLA in healthy donors. The protocol was immunoSEQ multiplex PCR, while the TCRdb copy is restricted to in-frame clones and leaves out a portion. The sample consists of roughly 78,000 clones, around 58% of them appearing once. The sequenced sample consisted of PBMCs. These TCRs come from a man aged 30-40 years in good health and CMV-seropositive. CDR3s include the opening cysteine and the closing phenylalanine or tryptophan. D genes are given only for firm matches. Clone size appears in some rows only: once, few, many, or a class for an expanded clone.

CDR3 length: 16; clone size: -; D gene: TRBD1; J gene: TRBJ1-3; V gene: TRBV5-4; CDR3 protein: CASSLGGTVSGNTIYF; CDR3 DNA: TGTGCCAGCAGCTTAGGGGGGACAGTGTCTGGAAACACCATATATTTT
CDR3 length: 16; clone size: -; D gene: TRBD2; J gene: TRBJ2-1; V gene: TRBV7-8; CDR3 protein: CASSFLTSGSNNEQFF; CDR3 DNA: TGTGCCAGCAGCTTTCTGACTAGCGGCAGCAACAATGAGCAGTTCTTC
CDR3 length: 13; clone size: -; D gene: -; J gene: TRBJ1-6; V gene: TRBV9; CDR3 protein: CASSVDEGTPLHF; CDR3 DNA: TGTGCCAGCAGCGTAGACGAGGGCACACCCCTCCACTTT
CDR3 length: 15; clone size: -; D gene: -; J gene: TRBJ2-7; V gene: TRBV7-9; CDR3 protein: CASVPVGQGLHEQYF; CDR3 DNA: TGTGCCAGCGTCCCAGTAGGGCAGGGACTCCACGAGCAGTACTTC
CDR3 length: 14; clone size: -; D gene: -; J gene: TRBJ1-3; V gene: TRBV9; CDR3 protein: CASSVARGGNTIYF; CDR3 DNA: TGTGCCAGCAGCGTAGCCAGGGGAGGAAACACCATATATTTT
CDR3 length: 13; clone size: once; D gene: TRBD2; J gene: TRBJ2-5; V gene: TRBV10-3; CDR3 protein: CAIRGGGRETQYF; CDR3 DNA: TGTGCCATCAGAGGCGGGGGGAGGGAGACCCAGTACTTC
CDR3 length: 17; clone size: -; D gene: -; J gene: TRBJ2-2; V gene: TRBV2; CDR3 protein: CASSDIRGGRAAGELFF; CDR3 DNA: TGTGCCAGCAGTGATATTCGGGGAGGAAGGGCGGCCGGGGAGCTGTTTTTT
CDR3 length: 16; clone size: -; D gene: TRBD1; J gene: TRBJ2-1; V gene: TRBV5-6; CDR3 protein: CASSLAGQGFSHEQFF; CDR3 DNA: TGTGCCAGCAGCTTGGCAGGACAGGGGTTTAGCCATGAGCAGTTCTTC
CDR3 length: 15; clone size: -; D gene: -; J gene: TRBJ2-7; V gene: TRBV27; CDR3 protein: CASNSDGSRGNEQYF; CDR3 DNA: TGTGCCAGCAACTCCGATGGCTCCCGGGGGAACGAGCAGTACTTC
CDR3 length: 15; clone size: -; D gene: -; J gene: TRBJ1-1; V gene: TRBV7-2; CDR3 protein: CASSPGPHSNTEAFF; CDR3 DNA: TGTGCCAGCAGCCCAGGGCCCCACTCGAACACTGAAGCTTTCTTT
CDR3 length: 12; clone size: once; D gene: -; J gene: TRBJ1-1; V gene: TRBV28; CDR3 protein: CASSLLRSEAFF; CDR3 DNA: TGTGCCAGCAGTTTACTCAGGTCTGAAGCTTTCTTT
CDR3 length: 14; clone size: -; D gene: -; J gene: TRBJ2-1; V gene: TRBV11-3; CDR3 protein: CASSLGRALNEQFF; CDR3 DNA: TGTGCCAGCAGCTTGGGCAGGGCTCTCAATGAGCAGTTCTTC
CDR3 length: 16; clone size: -; D gene: TRBD1; J gene: TRBJ2-7; V gene: TRBV5-1; CDR3 protein: CASSLATGGNSYEQYF; CDR3 DNA: TGCGCCAGCAGCTTAGCGACAGGGGGCAACTCCTACGAGCAGTACTTC
CDR3 length: 13; clone size: few; D gene: -; J gene: TRBJ2-7; V gene: TRBV7-2; CDR3 protein: CASSKAASYEQYF; CDR3 DNA: TGTGCCAGCAGCAAAGCGGCATCCTACGAGCAGTACTTC
CDR3 length: 15; clone size: -; D gene: TRBD2; J gene: TRBJ2-7; V gene: TRBV10-1; CDR3 protein: CAIPPPAGGPYEQYF; CDR3 DNA: TGCGCCATCCCCCCCCCAGCGGGAGGGCCCTACGAGCAGTACTTC
CDR3 length: 16; clone size: few; D gene: -; J gene: TRBJ2-4; V gene: TRBV28; CDR3 protein: CASGKQGDLAKNIQYF; CDR3 DNA: TGTGCCAGCGGGAAACAGGGAGACTTAGCCAAAAACATTCAGTACTTC
CDR3 length: 13; clone size: -; D gene: TRBD1; J gene: TRBJ1-1; V gene: TRBV6-5; CDR3 protein: CASSLTGDTEAFF; CDR3 DNA: TGTGCCAGCAGTCTAACAGGGGACACTGAAGCTTTCTTT
CDR3 length: 14; clone size: -; D gene: -; J gene: TRBJ1-1; V gene: TRBV27; CDR3 protein: CASSYDGRFTEAFF; CDR3 DNA: TGTGCCAGCAGTTATGACGGGAGGTTCACTGAAGCTTTCTTT
CDR3 length: 15; clone size: -; D gene: -; J gene: TRBJ1-4; V gene: TRBV5-5; CDR3 protein: CASSSSGLSDEKLFF; CDR3 DNA: TGTGCCAGCAGTTCCTCAGGGTTGTCTGATGAAAAACTGTTTTTT
CDR3 length: 13; clone size: -; D gene: -; J gene: TRBJ2-1; V gene: TRBV7-3; CDR3 protein: CASSLELYNEQFF; CDR3 DNA: TGTGCCAGCAGCTTAGAGTTATACAATGAGCAGTTCTTC
CDR3 length: 13; clone size: -; D gene: TRBD2; J gene: TRBJ2-7; V gene: TRBV27; CDR3 protein: CASSAGGAYEQYF; CDR3 DNA: TGTGCCAGCAGCGCGGGGGGCGCCTACGAGCAGTACTTC
CDR3 length: 13; clone size: -; D gene: TRBD1; J gene: TRBJ2-7; V gene: TRBV2; CDR3 protein: CASSLDRGYEQYF; CDR3 DNA: TGTGCCAGCAGCTTGGACAGGGGCTACGAGCAGTACTTC
CDR3 length: 14; clone size: few; D gene: TRBD1; J gene: TRBJ2-3; V gene: TRBV10-3; CDR3 protein: CAIRAGGGTDTQYF; CDR3 DNA: TGTGCCATCAGGGCAGGGGGCGGCACAGATACGCAGTATTTT
CDR3 length: 13; clone size: -; D gene: -; J gene: TRBJ1-2; V gene: TRBV2; CDR3 protein: CASSPQPGYGYTF; CDR3 DNA: TGTGCCAGCAGTCCACAGCCAGGTTATGGCTACACCTTC
CDR3 length: 17; clone size: -; D gene: -; J gene: TRBJ2-6; V gene: TRBV10-2; CDR3 protein: CASSEINVRSGANVLTF; CDR3 DNA: TGCGCCAGCAGTGAGATTAACGTACGGTCTGGGGCCAACGTCCTGACTTTC
CDR3 length: 14; clone size: -; D gene: -; J gene: TRBJ1-1; V gene: TRBV10-1; CDR3 protein: CASDWWRKIAEAFF; CDR3 DNA: TGCGCCAGCGACTGGTGGAGAAAAATAGCTGAAGCTTTCTTT
CDR3 length: 19; clone size: -; D gene: TRBD2; J gene: TRBJ2-1; V gene: TRBV7-2; CDR3 protein: CASSLGRLAGPSSYNEQFF; CDR3 DNA: TGTGCCAGCAGCTTAGGAAGACTAGCGGGCCCGAGCTCCTACAATGAGCAGTTCTTC
CDR3 length: 15; clone size: -; D gene: TRBD1; J gene: TRBJ2-1; V gene: TRBV4-1; CDR3 protein: CASSHPGQSLNEQFF; CDR3 DNA: TGCGCCAGCAGCCACCCGGGACAGTCATTGAATGAGCAGTTCTTC
CDR3 length: 12; clone size: -; D gene: -; J gene: TRBJ2-7; V gene: TRBV7-9; CDR3 protein: CASSLDRNEQYF; CDR3 DNA: TGTGCCAGCAGCCTCGACAGAAACGAGCAGTACTTC
CDR3 length: 12; clone size: few; D gene: TRBD1; J gene: TRBJ1-2; V gene: TRBV27; CDR3 protein: CASRGQDYGYTF; CDR3 DNA: TGTGCCAGCAGGGGACAGGACTATGGCTACACCTTC
CDR3 length: 15; clone size: -; D gene: -; J gene: TRBJ2-5; V gene: TRBV11-2; CDR3 protein: CASSQSHGSQETQYF; CDR3 DNA: TGTGCCAGCAGTCAGAGTCACGGGAGCCAAGAGACCCAGTACTTC
CDR3 length: 13; clone size: -; D gene: -; J gene: TRBJ1-5; V gene: TRBV28; CDR3 protein: CASGPRGNQPQHF; CDR3 DNA: TGTGCCAGCGGACCTCGGGGAAATCAGCCCCAGCATTTT
CDR3 length: 13; clone size: -; D gene: -; J gene: TRBJ2-7; V gene: TRBV19; CDR3 protein: CASSIGQDYEQYF; CDR3 DNA: TGTGCCAGTAGTATAGGACAGGACTACGAGCAGTACTTC
CDR3 length: 15; clone size: -; D gene: -; J gene: TRBJ1-1; V gene: TRBV7-3; CDR3 protein: CASSLGRGMNTEAFF; CDR3 DNA: TGTGCCAGCAGCTTAGGGCGGGGCATGAACACTGAAGCTTTCTTT
CDR3 length: 13; clone size: -; D gene: -; J gene: TRBJ2-7; V gene: TRBV5-1; CDR3 protein: CASSEAEGYEQYF; CDR3 DNA: TGCGCCAGCAGCGAGGCAGAGGGATACGAGCAGTACTTC
CDR3 length: 14; clone size: -; D gene: -; J gene: TRBJ1-2; V gene: TRBV5-4; CDR3 protein: CASSLKQGTYGYTF; CDR3 DNA: TGTGCCAGCAGCTTGAAACAGGGCACCTATGGCTACACCTTC
CDR3 length: 14; clone size: -; D gene: -; J gene: TRBJ2-3; V gene: TRBV7-9; CDR3 protein: CASSLGTATDTQYF; CDR3 DNA: TGTGCCAGCAGCCTGGGGACTGCCACAGATACGCAGTATTTT
CDR3 length: 16; clone size: -; D gene: TRBD1; J gene: TRBJ1-3; V gene: TRBV4-3; CDR3 protein: CASSQIGTDSGNTIYF; CDR3 DNA: TGCGCCAGCAGCCAAATTGGGACAGACTCTGGAAACACCATATATTTT
CDR3 length: 15; clone size: -; D gene: -; J gene: TRBJ1-1; V gene: TRBV27; CDR3 protein: CASSPKTGPNTEAFF; CDR3 DNA: TGTGCCAGCAGTCCCAAGACAGGTCCGAACACTGAAGCTTTCTTT